This T cell receptor (beta chain) was obtained from a study of T cell responses to AZD1222 COVID-19 vaccine (dated by TCRdb to the early 2020s). Looking at the study overall: A total of around 240 trial participants underwent TCR sequencing, of whom 200 to 220 received two doses of AZD1222 and some 26 received two doses of the MenACWY control vaccine. Trial participants were enrolled into age subgroups of 18-55, 56-69 and 70-plus years, which contained about 150, 27 and 61 TCR-sequenced participants, respectively.

Concerning this clone: The antigen it recognizes is unknown. The sample holds no much larger clone one base away, and base qualities are not on file.

Spanning cysteine to phenylalanine, the CDR3 consists of 15 amino acids. Here the CDR3 DNA is all that survives: 45 bases in frame from base 1. The germline V gene supplies CDR1 SGDLS and CDR2 YYNGEE. V is trimmed back by 3 bases and J by 0 bases, and the junction contains 0 bases that no gene match accounts for. On the study overall, not on this receptor specifically: In the small 56-69-year group, the increase in depth fell short of significance, most likely because of low power. Conclusions about previously exposed vaccinees were limited because only 5 or 6 AZD1222 recipients were SARS-CoV-2 seropositive at baseline. After two AZD1222 doses, spike-specific TCR breadth and depth were significantly higher than at day 0 and than in MenACWY recipients. Because no samples from the day 14 peak response were available, repertoires could be characterized only after the peak T cell response. Most participants were white British and females outnumbered males, and the authors suggested that clonal diversity may have been underestimated. Epitopes outside the regions mutated in the B.1.351 and B.1.1.7 variants were reportedly recognized by nearly half of the unique spike-specific TCRs. CD4 TCRs associated with the vaccine covered the entire spike protein, and the dominant responses were in regions 160-218 and 743-854.

The CDR3 regions of human TCRbeta chains were analyzed by immunosequencing. Under the source paper's analysis protocol: Repertoire TCRs were checked for matches against a reference library of SARS-CoV-2-specific TCRs that had been generated using the MIRA antigen-specificity platform. Breadth meant the fraction of unique TCRs that were SARS-CoV-2-associated, whereas depth meant the fraction of total T cells that were SARS-CoV-2-associated. Each spike-specific TCR was assigned to its reactive spike region and to a CD4 or CD8 class using the MIRA data. Log10-transformed breadth and depth values were compared by one-way ANOVA with Sidak's multiple comparisons tests. TCRdb holds this immuneACCESS table with in-frame rearrangements only. Some clones are missing; in checked studies, unresolved V genes explain under half, and the rest has no known cause. V and J calls and clone size come straight from that table; D and trimming were deduced from the DNA. A total of 150,000 to 200,000 clones appear in this sample, over 70% of them only once. The top ten constitute approximately 2.5% of the sample.

The time point label here, explained by the study, means: baseline before first vaccination. The sample's treatment or condition, from its label and the paper: meningococcal conjugate vaccine given as trial control. Samples from vaccinated people were obtained from the UK trials COV001 and COV002, which included a single-blind randomized controlled phase 2/3 trial of AZD1222 (ChAdOx1 nCoV-19) in healthy adults. Trial participant PBMC samples were collected at day 0 and day 28 after the second dose for TCRbeta chain sequencing. The rearranged segments are TRBV9 and TRBJ2-3, with 11 bases in between that match TRBD2. The receptor was derived from an adult in good health. This sample comprised peripheral blood, obtained on day 0 of MenACWY control vaccination. In nucleotides, the sequence is TGTGCCAGCAGCGCTAGCGGGGGGAGCACAGATACGCAGTATTTT. Translated, this gives CASSASGGSTDTQYF.